This T cell receptor (beta chain) was sequenced for a study of T cell responses to AZD1222 COVID-19 vaccine. Profiling relied on immunoSEQ multiplex PCR, and the TCRdb table lists in-frame clones only, not all of them. The table has about 200,000 clones, around 92% seen once; the top ten hold about 1.2%. A word on this clone: Antigen: not known.

Study conclusions and caveats: Dominant at 160-218 and 743-854, vaccine-associated CD4 TCRs also spanned spike. Baseline serostatus was positive in only a handful of AZD1222 recipients. Researchers took repertoire samples only after the peak T cell response had come.

V gave up 3 bases and J gave up 6 bases, with 8 bases separating them. The CDR3 is 12 residues long. Germline V gene lookup returns CDR1 SNHLY and CDR2 FYNNEI. The chain recombines TRBV2 with TRBJ1-1, with D unresolved. The material sequenced was peripheral blood, taken on day 0 of AZD1222 vaccination. The TCR originated in an adult in good health. CDR3 coding DNA: TGTGCCAGCAGTGACCCGACGCCTGAAGCTTTCTTT. Translated, it gives CASSDPTPEAFF.